The 4 T cell receptor beta chains given below trace back to one sample, sequenced in a study of T cell responses to AZD1222 COVID-19 vaccine. Sequenced by immunoSEQ multiplex PCR; TCRdb stores in-frame clones only, minus some. The table records some 140,000 clones, approximately 88% of them present only once. The source was peripheral blood, collected on day 0 of AZD1222 vaccination. Receptors were obtained from an adult in good health.

This sequence joins TRBV9 and TRBJ2-1, with D possibly being TRBD2 (7 bases). In germline, CDR1 is SGDLS, CDR2 YYNGEE. The V end lost 0 bases, the J end lost 5 bases, and 12 bases lay between the germline ends. The CDR3 runs 15 residues. The CDR3 nucleotides are TGTGCCAGCAGCGTAGAGGGGGGGTCTAACAATGAGCAGTTCTTC. Amino acids: CASSVEGGSNNEQFF.

The J gene is TRBJ2-7, the V gene TRBV29-1; no clear D gene. Trimming pared 7 bases from V and 5 bases from J, leaving 12 bases between. Germline V lookup: CDR1 SQVTM, CDR2 ANQGSEA. This CDR3 comprises 11 residues. The DNA of the CDR3 is TGCAGCGCCGTTGAGTGGGACGAGCAGTACTTC. This codes for CSAVEWDEQYF.

The CDR3 DNA reads as TGTGCCAGCAGCTGGGACAGGGGGCACGTATCGGAGACCCAGTACTTC. Translation: CASSWDRGHVSETQYF. The chain recombines TRBV11-2 with TRBJ2-5; 12 positions match TRBD1. The germline V gene encodes CDR1 SGHAT and CDR2 FQNNGV. The J segment lost 5 bases and the V segment lost 4 bases, leaving 8 bases of the junction unmatched. The CDR3 totals 16 residues.

V usage is TRBV10-3 and J usage is TRBJ1-4; D unclear. CDR3 length equals 13 residues. The germline V gene has CDR1 ENHRY and CDR2 SYGVKD. V shed 7 bases and J shed 8 bases, with 14 bases lying between them. The CDR3 DNA is TGTGCCATCAACGACGGCCTGGAAGAAAAACTGTTTTTT. Translation: CAINDGLEEKLFF.